This T cell receptor (beta chain) originates from a study of shared clonotypes between healthy human individuals. Looking at the study overall: Three plates were used per donor for CD4 naive, three for CD4 memory, two for CD8 naive and one for CD8 memory. Study conclusions and caveats: Some naive CD4 clonotypes, 4% to 6%, turned up in common across a handful of donors. As a rule, naive subsets had a larger estimated richness than memory subsets.

CD45RA-negative memory and CD45RA+ naive subsets were split from the CD4+ cells. Details on this clone: Antigen unknown.

Sequenced by immunoSEQ multiplex PCR; TCRdb stores in-frame clones only, minus some. The table shows under 1,900,000 clones, with 97% to 99% occurring only once. Sequencing was performed on naive CD4+ T cells sorted from blood. Sample subset: CD45RA+ positively selected. This sequence originates from a man aged 25 to 45 in good health.

In DNA, the CDR3 is TGTGCCAGCAGAGGAGGGAGAAACACCATATATTTT. It encodes CASRGGRNTIYF. The V call is TRBV6-5, the J call TRBJ1-3; D gene ambiguous. CDR1 and CDR2 from the germline V gene are MNHEY and SVGAGI. V dropped 6 bases and J dropped 5 bases, with 8 bases sitting between them. This CDR3 has 12 amino acids.